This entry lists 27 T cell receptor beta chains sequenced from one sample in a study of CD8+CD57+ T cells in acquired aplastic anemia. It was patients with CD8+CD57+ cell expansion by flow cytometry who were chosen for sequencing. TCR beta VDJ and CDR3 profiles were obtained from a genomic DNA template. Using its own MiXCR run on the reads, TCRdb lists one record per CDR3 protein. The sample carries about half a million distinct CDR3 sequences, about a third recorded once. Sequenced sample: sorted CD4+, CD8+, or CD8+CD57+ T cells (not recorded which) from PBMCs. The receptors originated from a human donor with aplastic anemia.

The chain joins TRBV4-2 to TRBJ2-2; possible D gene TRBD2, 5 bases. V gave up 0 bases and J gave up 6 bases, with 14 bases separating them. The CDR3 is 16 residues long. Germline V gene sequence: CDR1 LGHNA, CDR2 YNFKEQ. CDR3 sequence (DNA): TGTGCCAGCAGCCAAGAGCTCTCGGGGATCTCCGGGGAGCTGTTTTTT. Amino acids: CASSQELSGISGELFF.

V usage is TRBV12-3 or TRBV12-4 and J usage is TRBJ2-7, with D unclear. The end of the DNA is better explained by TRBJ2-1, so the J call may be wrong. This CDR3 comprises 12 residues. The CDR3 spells CASSLGSYEQFF. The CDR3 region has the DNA TGTGCCAGCAGTTTGGGCAGCTACGAGCAGTTCTTC.

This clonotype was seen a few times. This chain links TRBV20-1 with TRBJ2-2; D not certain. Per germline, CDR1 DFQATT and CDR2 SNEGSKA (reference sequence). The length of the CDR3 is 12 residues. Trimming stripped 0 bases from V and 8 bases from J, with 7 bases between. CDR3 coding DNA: TGCAGTGCTAGAGATCAGGTTGGGGAGCTGTTTTTT. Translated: CSARDQVGELFF.

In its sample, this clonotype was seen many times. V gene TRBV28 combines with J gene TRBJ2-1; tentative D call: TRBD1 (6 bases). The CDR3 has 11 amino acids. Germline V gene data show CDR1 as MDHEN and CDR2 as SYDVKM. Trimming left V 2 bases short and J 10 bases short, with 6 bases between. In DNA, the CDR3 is TGTGCCAGCAGTTTAGACAGGGAGCAGTTCTTC. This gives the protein CASSLDREQFF.

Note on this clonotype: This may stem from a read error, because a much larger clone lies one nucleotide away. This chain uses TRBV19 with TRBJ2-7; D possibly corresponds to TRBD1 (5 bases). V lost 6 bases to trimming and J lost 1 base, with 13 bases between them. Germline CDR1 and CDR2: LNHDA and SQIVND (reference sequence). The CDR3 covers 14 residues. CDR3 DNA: TGTGCCAGTAGGAACAGGACCCTATCCTACGAGCAGTACTTC. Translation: CASRNRTLSYEQYF.

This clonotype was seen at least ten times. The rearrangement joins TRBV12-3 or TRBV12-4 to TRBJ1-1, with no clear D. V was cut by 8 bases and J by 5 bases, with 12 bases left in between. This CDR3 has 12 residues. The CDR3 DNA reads TGTGCCAGCGTAGTGGGAATGACTGAAGCTTTCTTT. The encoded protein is CASVVGMTEAFF.

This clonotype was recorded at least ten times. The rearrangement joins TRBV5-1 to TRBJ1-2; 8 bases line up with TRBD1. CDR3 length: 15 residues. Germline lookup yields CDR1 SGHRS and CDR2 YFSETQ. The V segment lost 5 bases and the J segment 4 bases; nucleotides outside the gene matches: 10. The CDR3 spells CASSPWLGQGYGYTF. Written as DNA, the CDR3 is TGCGCCAGCAGTCCCTGGCTCGGACAGGGCTATGGCTACACCTTC.

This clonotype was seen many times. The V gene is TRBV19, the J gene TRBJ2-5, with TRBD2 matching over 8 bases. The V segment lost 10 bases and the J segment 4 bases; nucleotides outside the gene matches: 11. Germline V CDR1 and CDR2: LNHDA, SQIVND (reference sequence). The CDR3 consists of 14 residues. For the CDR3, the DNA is TGTGCCACCCTAGGAGCGGGAGTGGCAGAGACCCAGTACTTC. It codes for CATLGAGVAETQYF.

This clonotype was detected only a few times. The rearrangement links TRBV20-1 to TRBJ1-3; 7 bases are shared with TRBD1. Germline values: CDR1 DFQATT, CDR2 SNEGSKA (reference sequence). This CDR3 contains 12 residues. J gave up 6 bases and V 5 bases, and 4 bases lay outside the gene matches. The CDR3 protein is CSARRGENTIYF. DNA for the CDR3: TGCAGTGCTCGCAGGGGGGAAAACACCATATATTTT.

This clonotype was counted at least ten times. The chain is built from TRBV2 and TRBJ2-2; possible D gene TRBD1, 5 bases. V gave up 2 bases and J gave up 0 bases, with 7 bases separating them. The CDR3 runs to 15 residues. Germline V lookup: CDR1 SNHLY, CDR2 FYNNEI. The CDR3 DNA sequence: TGTGCCAGCAGTGAACAGGGAACGAACACCGGGGAGCTGTTTTTT. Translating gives CASSEQGTNTGELFF.

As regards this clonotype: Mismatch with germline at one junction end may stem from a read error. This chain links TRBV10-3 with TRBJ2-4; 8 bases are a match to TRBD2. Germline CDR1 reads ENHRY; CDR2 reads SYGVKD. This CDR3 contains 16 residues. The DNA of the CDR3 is TGTGCCAGCAGTCTGCGGGGGGCGGGTGTTCAAAACATTCAGTACTTC. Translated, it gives CASSLRGAGVQNIQYF.

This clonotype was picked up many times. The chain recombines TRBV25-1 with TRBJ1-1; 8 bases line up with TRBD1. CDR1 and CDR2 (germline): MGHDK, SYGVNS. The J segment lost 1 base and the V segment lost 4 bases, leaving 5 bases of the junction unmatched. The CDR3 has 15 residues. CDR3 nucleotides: TGTGCCAGCAGTGCCGAGACAGGGGAGAACACTGAAGCTTTCTTT. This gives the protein CASSAETGENTEAFF. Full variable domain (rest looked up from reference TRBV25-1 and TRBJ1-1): EADIYQTPRYLVIGTGKKITLECSQTMGHDKMYWYQQDPGMELHLIHYSYGVNSTEKGDLSSESTVSRIRTEHFPLTLESARPSHTSQYLCASSAETGENTEAFFGQGTRLTVV.

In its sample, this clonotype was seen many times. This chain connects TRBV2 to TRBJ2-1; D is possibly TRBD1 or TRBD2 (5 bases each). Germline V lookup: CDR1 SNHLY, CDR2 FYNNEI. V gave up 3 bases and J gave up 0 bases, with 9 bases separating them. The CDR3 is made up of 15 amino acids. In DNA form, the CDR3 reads TGTGCCAGCAGTGATTCAGGGAGCTCCTACAATGAGCAGTTCTTC. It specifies CASSDSGSSYNEQFF.

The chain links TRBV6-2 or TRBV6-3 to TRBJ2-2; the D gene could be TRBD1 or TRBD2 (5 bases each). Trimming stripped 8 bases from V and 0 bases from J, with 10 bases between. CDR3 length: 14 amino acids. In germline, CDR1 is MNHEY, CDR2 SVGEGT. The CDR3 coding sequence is TGTGCCAGCGGGACGGACACGAACACCGGGGAGCTGTTTTTT. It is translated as CASGTDTNTGELFF.

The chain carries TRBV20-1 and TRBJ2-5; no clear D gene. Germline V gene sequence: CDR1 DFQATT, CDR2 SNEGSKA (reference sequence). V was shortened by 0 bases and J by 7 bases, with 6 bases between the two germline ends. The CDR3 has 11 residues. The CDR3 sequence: CSARDEVTQYF. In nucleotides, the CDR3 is TGCAGTGCTAGAGATGAGGTGACCCAGTACTTC.

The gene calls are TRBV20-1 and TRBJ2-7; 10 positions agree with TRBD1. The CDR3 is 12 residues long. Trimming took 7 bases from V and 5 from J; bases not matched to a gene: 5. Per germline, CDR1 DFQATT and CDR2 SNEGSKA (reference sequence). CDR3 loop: CSVPGQGNEQYF. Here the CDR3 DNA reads TGCAGTGTCCCGGGACAGGGGAACGAGCAGTACTTC.

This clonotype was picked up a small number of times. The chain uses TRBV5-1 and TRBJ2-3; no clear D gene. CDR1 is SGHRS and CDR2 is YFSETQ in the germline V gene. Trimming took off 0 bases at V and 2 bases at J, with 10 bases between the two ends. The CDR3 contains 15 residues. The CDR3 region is CASSLGAVDTDTQYF. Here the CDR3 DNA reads TGCGCCAGCAGCTTGGGGGCGGTAGACACAGATACGCAGTATTTT.

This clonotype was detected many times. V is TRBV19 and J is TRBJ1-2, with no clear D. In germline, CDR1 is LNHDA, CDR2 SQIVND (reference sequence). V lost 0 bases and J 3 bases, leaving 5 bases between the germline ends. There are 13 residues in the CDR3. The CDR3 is CASSIDSHYGYTF. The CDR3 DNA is TGTGCCAGTAGTATAGATTCGCACTATGGCTACACCTTC.

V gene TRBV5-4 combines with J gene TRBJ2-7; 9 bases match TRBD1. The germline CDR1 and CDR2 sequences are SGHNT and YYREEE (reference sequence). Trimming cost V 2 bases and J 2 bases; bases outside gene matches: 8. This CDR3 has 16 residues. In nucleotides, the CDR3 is TGTGCCAGCAGCTTAGTTTCGAGGACAGGGGCCTACGAGCAGTACTTC. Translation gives CASSLVSRTGAYEQYF.

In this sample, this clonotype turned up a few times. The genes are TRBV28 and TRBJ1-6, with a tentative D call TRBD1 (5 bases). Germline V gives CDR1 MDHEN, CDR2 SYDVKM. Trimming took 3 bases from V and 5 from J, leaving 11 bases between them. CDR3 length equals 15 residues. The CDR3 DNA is TGTGCCAGCAGTTTCCAGGGCGCCGATAATTCACCCCTCCACTTT. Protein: CASSFQGADNSPLHF.

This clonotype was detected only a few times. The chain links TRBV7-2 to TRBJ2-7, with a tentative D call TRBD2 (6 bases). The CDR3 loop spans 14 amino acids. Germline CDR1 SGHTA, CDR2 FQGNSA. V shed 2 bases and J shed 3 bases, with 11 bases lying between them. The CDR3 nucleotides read TGTGCCAGCAGCTTAAATCCGGGGGACTACGAGCAGTACTTC. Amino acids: CASSLNPGDYEQYF.

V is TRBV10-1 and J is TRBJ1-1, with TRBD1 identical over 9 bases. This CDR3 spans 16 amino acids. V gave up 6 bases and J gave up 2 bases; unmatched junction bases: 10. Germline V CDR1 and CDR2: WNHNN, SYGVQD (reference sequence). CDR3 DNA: TGCGCCAGCAGCTTGGTGCGGGACAGGGTCAACACTGAAGCTTTCTTT. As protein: CASSLVRDRVNTEAFF.

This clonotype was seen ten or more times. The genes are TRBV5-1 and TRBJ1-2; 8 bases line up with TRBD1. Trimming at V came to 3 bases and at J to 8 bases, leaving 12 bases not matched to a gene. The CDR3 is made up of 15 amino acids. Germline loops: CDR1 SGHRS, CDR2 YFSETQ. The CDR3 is CASSSLGGTGSGYTF. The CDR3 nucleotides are TGCGCCAGCAGCTCCCTCGGGGGGACAGGCAGCGGCTACACCTTC.

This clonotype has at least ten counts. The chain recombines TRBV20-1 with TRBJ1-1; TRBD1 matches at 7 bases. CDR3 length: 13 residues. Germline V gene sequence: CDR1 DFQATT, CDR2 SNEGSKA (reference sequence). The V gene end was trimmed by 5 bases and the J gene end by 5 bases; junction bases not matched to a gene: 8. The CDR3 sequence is CSADREMRTEAFF. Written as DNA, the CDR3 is TGCAGTGCTGACAGGGAGATGCGGACTGAAGCTTTCTTT.

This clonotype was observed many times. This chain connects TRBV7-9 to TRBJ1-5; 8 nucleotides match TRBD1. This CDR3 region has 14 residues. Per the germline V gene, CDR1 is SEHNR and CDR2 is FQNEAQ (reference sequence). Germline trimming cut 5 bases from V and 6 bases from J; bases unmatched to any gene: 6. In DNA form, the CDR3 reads TGTGCCAGCAGCCGAGGACAGGGTACTCAGCCCCAGCATTTT. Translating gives CASSRGQGTQPQHF.

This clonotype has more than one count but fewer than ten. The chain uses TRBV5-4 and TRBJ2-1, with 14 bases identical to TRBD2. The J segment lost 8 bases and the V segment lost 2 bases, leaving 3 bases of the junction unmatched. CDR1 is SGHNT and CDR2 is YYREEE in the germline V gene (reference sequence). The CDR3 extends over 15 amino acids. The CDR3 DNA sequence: TGTGCCAGCAGCTTCGGGACTAGCGGGAGCGATGAGCAGTTCTTC. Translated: CASSFGTSGSDEQFF.

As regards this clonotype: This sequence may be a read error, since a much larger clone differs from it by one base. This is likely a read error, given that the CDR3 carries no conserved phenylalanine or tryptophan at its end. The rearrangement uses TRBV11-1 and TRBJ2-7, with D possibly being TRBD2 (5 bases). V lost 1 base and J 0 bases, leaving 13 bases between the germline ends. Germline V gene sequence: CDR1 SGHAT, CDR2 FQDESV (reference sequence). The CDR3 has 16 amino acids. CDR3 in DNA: TGTGCCAGCAGCTTAGAGGGAGCTTCCAGCTCCTACGAGCAGTACCTC. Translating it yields CASSLEGASSSYEQYL.